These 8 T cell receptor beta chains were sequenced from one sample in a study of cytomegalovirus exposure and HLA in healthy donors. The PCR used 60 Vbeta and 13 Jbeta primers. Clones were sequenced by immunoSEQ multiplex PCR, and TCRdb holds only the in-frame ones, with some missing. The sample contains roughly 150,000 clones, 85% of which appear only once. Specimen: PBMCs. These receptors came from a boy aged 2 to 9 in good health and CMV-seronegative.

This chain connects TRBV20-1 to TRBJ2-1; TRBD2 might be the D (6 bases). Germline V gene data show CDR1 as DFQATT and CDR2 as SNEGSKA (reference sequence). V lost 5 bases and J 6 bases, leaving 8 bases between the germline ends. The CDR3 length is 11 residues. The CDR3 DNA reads TGCAGTGCTTCCGGGAGCAATGAGCAGTTCTTC. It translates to CSASGSNEQFF.

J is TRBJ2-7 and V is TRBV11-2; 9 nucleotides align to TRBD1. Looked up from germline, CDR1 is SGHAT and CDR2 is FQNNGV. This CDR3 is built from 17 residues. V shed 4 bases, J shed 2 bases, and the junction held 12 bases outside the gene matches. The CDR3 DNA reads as TGTGCCAGCAGCTCTCCACAGGGGGCCCTCACAACCTACGAGCAGTACTTC. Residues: CASSSPQGALTTYEQYF.

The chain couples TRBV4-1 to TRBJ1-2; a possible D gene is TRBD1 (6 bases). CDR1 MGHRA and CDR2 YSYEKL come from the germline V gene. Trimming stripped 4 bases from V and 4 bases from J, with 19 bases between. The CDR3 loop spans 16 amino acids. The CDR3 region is CASSPPGNPGAYGYTF. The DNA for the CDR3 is TGCGCCAGCAGCCCCCCGGGAAATCCAGGGGCCTATGGCTACACCTTC.

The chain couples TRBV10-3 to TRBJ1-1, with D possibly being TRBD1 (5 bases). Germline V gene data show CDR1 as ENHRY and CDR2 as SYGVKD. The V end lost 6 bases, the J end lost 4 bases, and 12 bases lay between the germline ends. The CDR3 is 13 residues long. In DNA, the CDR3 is TGTGCCATCAGCGTACAGGCGGCCACTGAAGCTTTCTTT. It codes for CAISVQAATEAFF.

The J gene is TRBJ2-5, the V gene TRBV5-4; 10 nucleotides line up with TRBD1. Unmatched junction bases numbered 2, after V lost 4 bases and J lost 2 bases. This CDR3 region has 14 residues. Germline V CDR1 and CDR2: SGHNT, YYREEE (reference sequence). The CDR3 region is CASSRTGGQETQYF. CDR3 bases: TGTGCCAGCAGCAGGACAGGGGGTCAAGAGACCCAGTACTTC.

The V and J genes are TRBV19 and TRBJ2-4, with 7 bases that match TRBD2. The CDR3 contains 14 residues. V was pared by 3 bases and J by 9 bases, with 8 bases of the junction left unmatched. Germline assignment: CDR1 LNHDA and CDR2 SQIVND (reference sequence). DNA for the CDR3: TGTGCCAGTAGTATGGTTGGGAGGGGAAGCATTCAGTACTTC. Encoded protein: CASSMVGRGSIQYF.

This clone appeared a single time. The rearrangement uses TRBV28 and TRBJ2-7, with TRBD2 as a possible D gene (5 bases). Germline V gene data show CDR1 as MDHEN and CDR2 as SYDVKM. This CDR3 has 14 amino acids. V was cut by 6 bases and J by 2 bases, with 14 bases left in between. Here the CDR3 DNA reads TGTGCCAGCAGACCCCGGGGTATTGCCTACGAGCAGTACTTC. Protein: CASRPRGIAYEQYF.

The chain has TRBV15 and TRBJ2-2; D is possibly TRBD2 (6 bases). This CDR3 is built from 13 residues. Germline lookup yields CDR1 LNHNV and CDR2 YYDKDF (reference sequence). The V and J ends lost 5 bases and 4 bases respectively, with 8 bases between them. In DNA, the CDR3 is TGTGCCACCAGCCGGGGGTTCACCGGGGAGCTGTTTTTT. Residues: CATSRGFTGELFF.